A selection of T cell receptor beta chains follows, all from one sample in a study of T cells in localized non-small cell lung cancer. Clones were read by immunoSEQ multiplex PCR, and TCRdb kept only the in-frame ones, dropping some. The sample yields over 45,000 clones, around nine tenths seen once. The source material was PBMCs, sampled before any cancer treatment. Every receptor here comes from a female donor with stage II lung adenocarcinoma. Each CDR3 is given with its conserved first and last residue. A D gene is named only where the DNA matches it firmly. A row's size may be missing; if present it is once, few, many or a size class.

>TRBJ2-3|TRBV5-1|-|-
CASSLAAQTDTQYF
TGCGCCAGCAGCTTGGCCGCCCAGACAGATACGCAGTATTTT
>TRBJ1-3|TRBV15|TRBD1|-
CATSRVGTGAFSGNTIYF
TGTGCCACCAGCAGAGTCGGAACAGGGGCATTTTCCGGAAACACCATATATTTT
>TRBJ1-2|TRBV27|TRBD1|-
CASSLQGNYGYTF
TGTGCCAGCAGCCTACAGGGGAACTATGGCTACACCTTC
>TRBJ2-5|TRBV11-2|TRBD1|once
CASSQRPIQGAGETQYF
TGTGCCAGCAGCCAGAGACCCATACAGGGGGCTGGAGAGACCCAGTACTTC
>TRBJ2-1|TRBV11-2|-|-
CASSLGMTVAEQFF
TGTGCCAGCAGCTTAGGAATGACAGTGGCTGAGCAGTTCTTC
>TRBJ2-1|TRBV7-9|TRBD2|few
CASSWGLAGVNEQFF
TGTGCCAGCAGCTGGGGACTAGCGGGGGTAAATGAGCAGTTCTTC
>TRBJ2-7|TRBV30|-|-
CAWSSRDGTYEQYF
TGTGCCTGGAGCTCAAGGGACGGAACCTACGAGCAGTACTTC
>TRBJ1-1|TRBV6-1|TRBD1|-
CASGDRGSTEAFF
TGTGCCAGCGGGGACAGGGGATCCACTGAAGCTTTCTTT
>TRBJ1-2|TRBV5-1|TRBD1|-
CASSLVTGYGYTF
TGCGCCAGCAGCTTGGTGACAGGGTATGGCTACACCTTC
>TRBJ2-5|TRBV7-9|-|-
CASSLGTAQETQYF
TGTGCCAGCAGCTTAGGGACAGCCCAAGAGACCCAGTACTTC
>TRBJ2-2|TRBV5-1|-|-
CASSLLQNTGELFF
TGCGCCAGCAGCTTGTTACAGAACACCGGGGAGCTGTTTTTT
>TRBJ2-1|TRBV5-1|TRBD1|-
CASSLGTGGNEQFF
TGCGCCAGCAGCCTGGGGACAGGGGGAAATGAGCAGTTCTTC
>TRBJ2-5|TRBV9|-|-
CASSVAGDYQETQYF
TGTGCCAGCAGCGTAGCGGGCGACTACCAAGAGACCCAGTACTTC
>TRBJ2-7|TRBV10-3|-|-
CAISDPAAEQYF
TGTGCCATCAGTGATCCCGCGGCCGAGCAGTACTTC
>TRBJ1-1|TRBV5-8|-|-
CASPSRGYATEAFF
TGTGCCAGCCCGTCCCGAGGGTATGCGACTGAAGCTTTCTTT
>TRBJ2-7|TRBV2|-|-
CASSEGVFSYEQYF
TGTGCCAGCAGTGAAGGGGTATTCTCCTACGAGCAGTACTTC
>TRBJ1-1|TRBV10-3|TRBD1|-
CAISESGQTKAFF
TGTGCCATCAGTGAGTCGGGACAGACGAAAGCTTTCTTT